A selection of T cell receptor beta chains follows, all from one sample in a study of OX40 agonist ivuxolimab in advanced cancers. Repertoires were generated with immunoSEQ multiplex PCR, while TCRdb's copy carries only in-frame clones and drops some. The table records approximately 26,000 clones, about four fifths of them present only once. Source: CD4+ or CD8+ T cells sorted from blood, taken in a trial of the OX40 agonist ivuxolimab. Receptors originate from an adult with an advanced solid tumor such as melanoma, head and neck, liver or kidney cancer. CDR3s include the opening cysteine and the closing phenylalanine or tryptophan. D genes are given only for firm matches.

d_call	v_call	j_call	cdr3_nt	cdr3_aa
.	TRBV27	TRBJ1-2	TGTGCCAGCAGTACCCACAGGAACCTCTATGGCTACACCTTC	CASSTHRNLYGYTF
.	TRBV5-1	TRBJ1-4	TGCGCCAGCAGCTTGCGGGGGGAACTGTTTTTT	CASSLRGELFF
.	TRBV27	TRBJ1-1	TGTGCCAGCAGTCCGGTCCTCAGGGGTGAAGCTTTCTTT	CASSPVLRGEAFF
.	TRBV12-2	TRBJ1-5	TGTGCAAGTCGCTTTGGGGGGAGTCATCAGCCCCAGCATTTT	CASRFGGSHQPQHF
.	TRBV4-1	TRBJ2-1	TGCGCCAGCAGCCACGTCCCTCGGCAAGAGCAGTTCTTC	CASSHVPRQEQFF
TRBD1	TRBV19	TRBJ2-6	TGTGCCAGTGGACAAGGGGGCTTTGGGGCCAACGTCCTGACTTTC	CASGQGGFGANVLTF
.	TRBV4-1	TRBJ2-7	TGCGCCAGCAGCCAAGACCCTCCGGGCACCGACTACGAGCAGTACTTC	CASSQDPPGTDYEQYF
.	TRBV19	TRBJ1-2	TGTGCCAGTAGGACAGGCTACTATGGCTACACCTTC	CASRTGYYGYTF
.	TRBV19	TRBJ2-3	TGTGCCAGTAGTATAGGGAGGGGACGAAGAGGAGATACGCAGTATTTT	CASSIGRGRRGDTQYF
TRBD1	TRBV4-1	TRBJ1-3	TGCGCCAGCAGCCAAGAAGGGGCGAGGGGGCTGGGAAACACCATATATTTT	CASSQEGARGLGNTIYF
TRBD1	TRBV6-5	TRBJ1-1	TGTGCCAGCAGTTTAGAAACGGGACAGGTAAACACTGAAGCTTTCTTT	CASSLETGQVNTEAFF
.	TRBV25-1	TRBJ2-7	TGTGCCAGCAGTGACTCACGCGGGGACTACGAGCAGTACTTC	CASSDSRGDYEQYF
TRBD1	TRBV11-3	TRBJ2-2	TGTGCCAGCAGCCCCAGACAGGGGCCGAACACCGGGGAGCTGTTTTTT	CASSPRQGPNTGELFF